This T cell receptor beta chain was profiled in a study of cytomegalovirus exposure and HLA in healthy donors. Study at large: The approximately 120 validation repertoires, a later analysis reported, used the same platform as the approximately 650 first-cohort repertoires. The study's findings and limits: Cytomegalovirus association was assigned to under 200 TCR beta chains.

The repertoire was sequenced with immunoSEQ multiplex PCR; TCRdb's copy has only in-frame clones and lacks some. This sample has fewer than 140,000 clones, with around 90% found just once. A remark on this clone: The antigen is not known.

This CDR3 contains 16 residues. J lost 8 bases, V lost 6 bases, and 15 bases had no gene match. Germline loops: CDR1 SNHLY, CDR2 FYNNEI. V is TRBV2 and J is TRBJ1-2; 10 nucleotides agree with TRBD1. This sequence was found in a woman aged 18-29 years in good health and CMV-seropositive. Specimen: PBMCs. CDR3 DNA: TGTGCCAGCAGCAGACAGGGGGCTAGGGATGGAGGAGGCTACACCTTC. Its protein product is CASSRQGARDGGGYTF.